This TCR beta chain was captured by sequencing in a study of CD8 T cells in ankylosing spondylitis. This clonotype was recorded only once. TCRdb called the 5' RACE reads again in MiXCR, with one record for every CDR3 protein. The table has 250,000 to 350,000 distinct CDR3 sequences, around 18% seen once. This clonotype was sampled from a male donor with ankylosing spondylitis or in good health (not recorded which). Sequences were obtained from blood, either unsorted or a sorted T cell fraction (not recorded which).

CDR3 amino acids: CSVGQGAIEAFF. CDR3 nucleotides: TGCAGCGTGGGGCAGGGGGCGATTGAAGCTTTCTTT. The chain joins TRBV29-1 to TRBJ1-1; 8 bases are shared with TRBD1. The V and J ends lost 6 bases and 7 bases, in that order; junction bases with no gene match: 7. The CDR3 extends over 12 amino acids. Germline CDR1 is SQVTM and CDR2 is ANQGSEA.